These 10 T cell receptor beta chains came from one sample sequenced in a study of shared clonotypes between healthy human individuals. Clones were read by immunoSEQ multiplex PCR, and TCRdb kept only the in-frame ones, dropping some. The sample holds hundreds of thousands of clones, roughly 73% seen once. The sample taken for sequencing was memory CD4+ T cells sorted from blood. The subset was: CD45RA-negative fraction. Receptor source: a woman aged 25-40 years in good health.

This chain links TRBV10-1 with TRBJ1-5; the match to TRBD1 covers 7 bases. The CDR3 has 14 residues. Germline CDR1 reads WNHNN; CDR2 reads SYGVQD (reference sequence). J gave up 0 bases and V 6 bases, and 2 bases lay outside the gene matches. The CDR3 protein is CASRTGSSNQPQHF. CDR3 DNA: TGCGCCAGCAGGACAGGGTCTAGCAATCAGCCCCAGCATTTT.

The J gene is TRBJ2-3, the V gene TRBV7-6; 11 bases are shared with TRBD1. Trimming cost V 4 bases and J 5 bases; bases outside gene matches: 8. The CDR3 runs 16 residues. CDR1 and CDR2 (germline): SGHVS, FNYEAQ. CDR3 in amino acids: CASSSRTGGVIDTQYF. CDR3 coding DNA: TGTGCCAGCAGCTCTAGGACAGGGGGCGTGATAGATACGCAGTATTTT.

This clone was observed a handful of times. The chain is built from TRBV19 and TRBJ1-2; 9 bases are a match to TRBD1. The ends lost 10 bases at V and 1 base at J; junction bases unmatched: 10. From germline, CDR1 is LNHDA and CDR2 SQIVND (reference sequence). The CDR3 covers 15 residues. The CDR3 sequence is CATAEQGAGNYGYTF. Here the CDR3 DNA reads TGTGCCACCGCGGAACAGGGGGCGGGTAACTATGGCTACACCTTC.

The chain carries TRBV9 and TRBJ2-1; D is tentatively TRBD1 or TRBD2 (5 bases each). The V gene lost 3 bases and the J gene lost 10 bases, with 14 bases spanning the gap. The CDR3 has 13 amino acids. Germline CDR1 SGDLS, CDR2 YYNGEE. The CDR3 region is CASSAQVSGEQFF. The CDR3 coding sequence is TGTGCCAGCAGCGCACAGGTTTCGGGGGAGCAGTTCTTC. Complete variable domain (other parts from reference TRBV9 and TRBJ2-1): DSGVTQTPKHLITATGQRVTLRCSPRSGDLSVYWYQQSLDQGLQFLIQYYNGEERAKGNILERFSAQQFPDLHSELNLSSLELGDSALYFCASSAQVSGEQFFGPGTRLTVL.

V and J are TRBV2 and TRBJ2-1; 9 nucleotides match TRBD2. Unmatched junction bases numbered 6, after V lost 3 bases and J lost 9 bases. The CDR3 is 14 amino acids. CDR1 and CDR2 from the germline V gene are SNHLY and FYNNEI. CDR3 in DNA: TGTGCCAGCAGTGAGGTTAGCGGGAGCGCTGAGCAGTTCTTC. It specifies CASSEVSGSAEQFF.

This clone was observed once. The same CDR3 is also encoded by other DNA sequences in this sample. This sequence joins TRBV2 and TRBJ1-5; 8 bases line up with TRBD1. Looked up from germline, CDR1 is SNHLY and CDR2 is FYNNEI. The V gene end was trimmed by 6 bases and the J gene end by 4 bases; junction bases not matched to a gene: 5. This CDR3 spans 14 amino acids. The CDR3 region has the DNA TGTGCCAGCAGCGGACAGGGTTGGAATCAGCCCCAGCATTTT. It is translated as CASSGQGWNQPQHF.

The CDR3 region is CASGTAGWSSYEQYF. The CDR3 DNA is TGTGCCAGCGGGACAGCCGGGTGGAGCTCCTACGAGCAGTACTTC. The chain joins TRBV19 to TRBJ2-7, with 7 nucleotides matching TRBD1. V trimming: 9 bases; J trimming: 0 bases; junction bases outside the gene matches: 11. This CDR3 contains 15 residues. CDR1 is LNHDA and CDR2 is SQIVND in the germline V gene (reference sequence).

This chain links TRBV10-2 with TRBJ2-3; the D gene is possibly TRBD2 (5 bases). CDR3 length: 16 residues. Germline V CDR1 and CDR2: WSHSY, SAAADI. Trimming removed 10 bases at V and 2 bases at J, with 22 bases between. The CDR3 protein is CATIPGNHRDTDTQYF. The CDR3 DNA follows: TGCGCCACCATACCGGGCAATCATCGGGACACAGATACGCAGTATTTT.

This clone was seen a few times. In DNA form, the CDR3 reads TGCGCCAGCAGTTCTAGCGGGAGGTCCTCCTACAATGAGCAGTTCTTC. Encoded protein: CASSSSGRSSYNEQFF. The genes are TRBV4-1 and TRBJ2-1; TRBD2 matches 11 bases. The J segment lost 0 bases and the V segment lost 6 bases, leaving 4 bases of the junction unmatched. Germline CDR1 MGHRA, CDR2 YSYEKL. The CDR3 contains 16 residues.

The DNA of the CDR3 is TGTGCCAGCAGTTCCAGGGGGAGTCAGCCCCAGCATTTT. Residues: CASSSRGSQPQHF. The V and J genes are TRBV6-5 and TRBJ1-5; 7 positions match TRBD1. The CDR3 has 13 residues. V shed 4 bases, J shed 6 bases, and the junction held 3 bases outside the gene matches. In germline, CDR1 is MNHEY, CDR2 SVGAGI.